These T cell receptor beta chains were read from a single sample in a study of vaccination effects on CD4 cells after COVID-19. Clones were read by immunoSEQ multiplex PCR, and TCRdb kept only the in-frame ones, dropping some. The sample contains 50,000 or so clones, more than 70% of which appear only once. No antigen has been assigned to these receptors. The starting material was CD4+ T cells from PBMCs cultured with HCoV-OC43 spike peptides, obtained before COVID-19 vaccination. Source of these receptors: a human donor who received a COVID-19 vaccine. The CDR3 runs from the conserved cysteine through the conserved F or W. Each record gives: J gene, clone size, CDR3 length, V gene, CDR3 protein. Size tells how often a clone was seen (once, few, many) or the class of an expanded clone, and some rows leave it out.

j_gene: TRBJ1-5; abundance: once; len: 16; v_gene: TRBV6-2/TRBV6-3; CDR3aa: CASSDRTTRDNQPQHF
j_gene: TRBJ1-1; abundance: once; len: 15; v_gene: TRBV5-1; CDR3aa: CASSFQPGQNTEAFF
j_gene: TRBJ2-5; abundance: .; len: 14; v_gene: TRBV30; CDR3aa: CAWSAGQLQETQYF
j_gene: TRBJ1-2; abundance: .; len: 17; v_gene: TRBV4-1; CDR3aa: CASSHFGKTGPTTGYTF
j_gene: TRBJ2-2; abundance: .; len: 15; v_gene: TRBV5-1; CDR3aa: CASSPGRGNTGELFF
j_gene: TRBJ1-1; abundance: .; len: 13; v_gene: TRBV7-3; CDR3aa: CASSLFLNTEAFF
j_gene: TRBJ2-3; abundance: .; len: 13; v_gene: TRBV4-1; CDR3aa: CASSQVSSDTQYF
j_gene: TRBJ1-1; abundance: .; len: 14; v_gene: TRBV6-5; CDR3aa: CASSYETGGTEAFF
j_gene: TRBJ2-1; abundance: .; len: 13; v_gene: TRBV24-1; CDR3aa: CATSDLGPYEQFF
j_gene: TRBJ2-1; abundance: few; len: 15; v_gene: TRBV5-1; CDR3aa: CASRERLAGADEQFF
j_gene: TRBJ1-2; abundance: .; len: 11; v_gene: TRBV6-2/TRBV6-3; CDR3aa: CASSLIDGYTF
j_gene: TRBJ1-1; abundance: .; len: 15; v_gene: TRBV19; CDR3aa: CASSVLGQANTEAFF
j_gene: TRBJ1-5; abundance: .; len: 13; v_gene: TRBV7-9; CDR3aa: CASSLTDRRPQHF
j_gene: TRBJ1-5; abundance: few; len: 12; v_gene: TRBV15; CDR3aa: CATSRESQPQHF
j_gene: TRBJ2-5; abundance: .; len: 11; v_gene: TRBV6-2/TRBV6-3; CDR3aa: CASSYVATQYF
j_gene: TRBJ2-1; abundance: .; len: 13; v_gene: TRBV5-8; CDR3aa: CASTPFTLNEQFF
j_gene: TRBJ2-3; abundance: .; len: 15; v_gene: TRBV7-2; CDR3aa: CASSLVGVAADTQYF
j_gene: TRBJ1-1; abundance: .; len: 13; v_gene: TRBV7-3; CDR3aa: CASSVTANTEAFF
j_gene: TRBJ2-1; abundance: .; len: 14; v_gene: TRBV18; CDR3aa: CASSPPLRVVEQFF
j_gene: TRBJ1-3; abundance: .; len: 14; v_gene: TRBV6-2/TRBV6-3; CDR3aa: CASSYLSRGNTIYF
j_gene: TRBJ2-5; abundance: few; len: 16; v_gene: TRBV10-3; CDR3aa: CATGGRGPGLQETQYF
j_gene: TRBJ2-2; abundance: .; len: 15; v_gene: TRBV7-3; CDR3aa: CASSSGLAGTGELFF
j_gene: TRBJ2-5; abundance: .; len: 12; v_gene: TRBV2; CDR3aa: CASRPTRETQYF
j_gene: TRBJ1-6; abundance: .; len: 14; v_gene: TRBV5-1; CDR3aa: CASSQTGGVSPLHF
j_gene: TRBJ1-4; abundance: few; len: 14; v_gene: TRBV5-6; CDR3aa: CASSLRGADEKLFF
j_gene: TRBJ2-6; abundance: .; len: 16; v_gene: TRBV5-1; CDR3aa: CASSLPTGAGANVLTF
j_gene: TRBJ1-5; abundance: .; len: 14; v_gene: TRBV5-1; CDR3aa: CASSPQGSDQPQHF